Reported below is one TCR beta chain. The data originate from a study of regulatory T cells in long-lasting Graves disease. Time point specified: persistent/refractory GD, antithyroid drugs over 5 years with positive TRAb. There was RNA extracted from PBMCs, and the TCR library was made from it. CDR3 length: 11 residues. The germline CDR1 and CDR2 sequences are SQVTM and ANQGSEA. iRepertoire HTBI primers and Arm-PCR of CDR3 regions built TCR beta libraries. TCRdb fed the multiplex PCR reads into MiXCR, producing one record per CDR3 protein. This table holds 700,000 or so distinct CDR3 sequences, about 30% found once.

The sequence was obtained from a female donor with Graves disease. V gene TRBV29-1 combines with J gene TRBJ1-2, with no clear D. The specimen was peripheral blood mononuclear cells (PBMCs), collected when the disease was refractory, from a patient treated with antithyroid drugs. CDR3 loop: CTVAANYGYTF. CDR3 nucleotide sequence: TGCACGGTGGCGGCTAACTATGGCTACACCTTC.